This T cell receptor (beta chain) is drawn from a study of spatial heterogeneity in lung cancer. The wider study: Alpha-chain sequences were detected in numbers that were consistently lower than beta-chain sequences.

Time point specified: sample taken at primary tumor resection. This clonotype has at least ten counts. The library was built for alpha chains, so this beta chain is an off-target read and its size means little. With 5 bases clipped from V and 0 bases from J, the junction kept 7 bases outside the gene matches. The CDR3 has 14 amino acids. CDR1 and CDR2 (germline): DFQATT, SNEGSKA (reference sequence). TCRdb reanalysed the 5' RACE reads using MiXCR and keeps one entry per CDR3 protein. The repertoire consists of around 14,000 distinct CDR3 sequences, with just over 3.5% occurring once and the leading ten covering around 8.9%.

The source is a male donor with early-stage non-small cell lung cancer. The V and J genes are TRBV20-1 and TRBJ2-7, with 7 bases lining up with TRBD1. Here the sequenced sample was normal lung tissue next to the tumor, taken at surgery. In nucleotides, the CDR3 is TGCAGTGCTGCCCCCGGGACAGCCTCCTACGAGCAGTACTTC. Protein: CSAAPGTASYEQYF.